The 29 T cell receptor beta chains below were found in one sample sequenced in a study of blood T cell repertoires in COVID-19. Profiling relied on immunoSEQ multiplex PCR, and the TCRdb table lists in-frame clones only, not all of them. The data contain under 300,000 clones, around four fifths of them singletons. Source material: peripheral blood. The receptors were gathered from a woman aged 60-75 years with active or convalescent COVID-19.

DNA of the CDR3: TGCAGCGTTTTTTGGCGGACTAGCGTAGATACGCAGTATTTT. This sequence encodes CSVFWRTSVDTQYF. The chain has TRBV29-1 and TRBJ2-3; 9 nucleotides agree with TRBD2. There are 14 residues in the CDR3. Germline loops: CDR1 SQVTM, CDR2 ANQGSEA. Unmatched junction bases numbered 8, after V lost 5 bases and J lost 5 bases.

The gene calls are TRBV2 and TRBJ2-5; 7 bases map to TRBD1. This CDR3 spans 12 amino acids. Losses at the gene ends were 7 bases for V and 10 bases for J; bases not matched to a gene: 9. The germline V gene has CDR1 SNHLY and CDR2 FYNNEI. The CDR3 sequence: CASTRDRASQYF. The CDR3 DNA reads TGTGCCAGCACACGCGACAGGGCCAGCCAGTACTTC.

The CDR3 bases are TGCGCCAGCAGCTGGGGGCCTCAAAACATTCAGTACTTC. Translated: CASSWGPQNIQYF. V is TRBV5-1 and J is TRBJ2-4, with D possibly TRBD1 on 6 matching bases. Germline lookup yields CDR1 SGHRS and CDR2 YFSETQ. V was pared by 3 bases and J by 5 bases, with 9 bases between. CDR3 size: 13 residues.

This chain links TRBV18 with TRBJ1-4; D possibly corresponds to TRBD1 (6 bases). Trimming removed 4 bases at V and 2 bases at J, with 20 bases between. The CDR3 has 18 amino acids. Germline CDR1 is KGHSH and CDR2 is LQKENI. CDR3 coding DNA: TGTGCCAGCTCACGCAAACCCAGGGGCCGCGGGACTAATGAAAAACTGTTTTTT. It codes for CASSRKPRGRGTNEKLFF.

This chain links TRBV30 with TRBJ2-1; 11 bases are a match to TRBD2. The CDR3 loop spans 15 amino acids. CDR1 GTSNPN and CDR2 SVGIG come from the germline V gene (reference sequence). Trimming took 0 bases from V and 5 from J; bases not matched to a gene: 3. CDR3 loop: CAWSVLSGRDNEQFF. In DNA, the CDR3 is TGTGCCTGGAGTGTACTTAGCGGGAGGGACAATGAGCAGTTCTTC.

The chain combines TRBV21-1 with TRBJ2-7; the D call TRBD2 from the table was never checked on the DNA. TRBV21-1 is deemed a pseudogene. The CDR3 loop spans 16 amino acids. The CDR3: CASSNLTSGPNYEQYV. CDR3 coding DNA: TGTGCCAGCAGCAATTTGACTAGCGGGCCCAACTACGAGCAGTACGTC.

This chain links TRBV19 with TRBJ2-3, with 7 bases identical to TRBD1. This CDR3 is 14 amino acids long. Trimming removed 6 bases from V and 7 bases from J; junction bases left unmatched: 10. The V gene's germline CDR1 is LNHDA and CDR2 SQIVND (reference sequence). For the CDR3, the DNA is TGTGCCAGTAGGGCCCCAGGGGGTGAGAATACGCAGTATTTT. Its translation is CASRAPGGENTQYF.

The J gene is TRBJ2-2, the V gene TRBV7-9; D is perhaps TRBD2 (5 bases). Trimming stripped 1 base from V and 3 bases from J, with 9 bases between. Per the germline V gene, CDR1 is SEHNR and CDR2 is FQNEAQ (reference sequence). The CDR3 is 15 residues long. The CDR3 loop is CASSLVWGDTGELFF. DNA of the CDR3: TGTGCCAGCAGCTTAGTGTGGGGAGACACCGGGGAGCTGTTTTTT. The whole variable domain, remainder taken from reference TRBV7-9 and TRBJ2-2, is DTGVSQNPRHKITKRGQNVTFRCDPISEHNRLYWYRQTLGQGPEFLTYFQNEAQLEKSRLLSDRFSAERPKGSFSTLEIQRTEQGDSAMYLCASSLVWGDTGELFFGEGSRLTVL.

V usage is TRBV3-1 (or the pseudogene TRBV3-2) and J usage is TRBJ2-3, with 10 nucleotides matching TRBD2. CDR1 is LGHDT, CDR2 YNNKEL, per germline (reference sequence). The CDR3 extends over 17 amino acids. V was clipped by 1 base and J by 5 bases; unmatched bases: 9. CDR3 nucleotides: TGTGCCAGCAGCCAAGGGAAAACTTTAGCGGGGGGAGATACGCAGTATTTT. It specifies CASSQGKTLAGGDTQYF.

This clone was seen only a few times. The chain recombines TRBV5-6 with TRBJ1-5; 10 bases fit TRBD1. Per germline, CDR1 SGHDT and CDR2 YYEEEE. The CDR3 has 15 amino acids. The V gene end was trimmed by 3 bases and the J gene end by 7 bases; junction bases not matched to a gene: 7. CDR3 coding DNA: TGTGCCAGCAGCTGGGGGACAGGGGCGGGCCAGCCCCAGCATTTT. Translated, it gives CASSWGTGAGQPQHF.

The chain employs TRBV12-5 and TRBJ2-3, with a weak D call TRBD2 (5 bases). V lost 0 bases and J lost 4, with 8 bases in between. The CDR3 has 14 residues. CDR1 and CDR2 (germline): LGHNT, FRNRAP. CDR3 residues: CASGLVRDPDTQYF. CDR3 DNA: TGTGCTAGTGGTTTGGTACGGGATCCAGATACGCAGTATTTT.

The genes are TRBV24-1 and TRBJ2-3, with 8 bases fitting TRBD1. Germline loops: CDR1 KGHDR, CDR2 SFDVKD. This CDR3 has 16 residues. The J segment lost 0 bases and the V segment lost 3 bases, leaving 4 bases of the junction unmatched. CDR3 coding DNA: TGTGCCACCAGTGATACCGGGACAGGAAGCACAGATACGCAGTATTTT. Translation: CATSDTGTGSTDTQYF.

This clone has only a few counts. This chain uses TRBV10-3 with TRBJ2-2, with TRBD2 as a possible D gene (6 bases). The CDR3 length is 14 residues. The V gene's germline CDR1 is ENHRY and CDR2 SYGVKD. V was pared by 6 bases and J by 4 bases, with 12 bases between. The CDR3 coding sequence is TGTGCCATCAGGGCTAGCGTTGGCACCGGGGAGCTGTTTTTT. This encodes CAIRASVGTGELFF.

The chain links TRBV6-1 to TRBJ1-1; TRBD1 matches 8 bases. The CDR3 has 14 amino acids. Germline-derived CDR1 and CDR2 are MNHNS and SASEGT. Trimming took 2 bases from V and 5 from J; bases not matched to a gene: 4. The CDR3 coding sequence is TGTGCCAGCAGTGAATGGGGACAGGTGACTGAAGCTTTCTTT. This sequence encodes CASSEWGQVTEAFF.

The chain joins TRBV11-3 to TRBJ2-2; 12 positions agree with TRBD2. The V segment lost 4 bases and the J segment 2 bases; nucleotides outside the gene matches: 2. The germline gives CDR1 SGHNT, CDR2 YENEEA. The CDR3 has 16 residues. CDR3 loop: CASSWTSGANTGELFF. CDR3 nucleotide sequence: TGTGCCAGCAGCTGGACTAGCGGGGCTAACACCGGGGAGCTGTTTTTT.

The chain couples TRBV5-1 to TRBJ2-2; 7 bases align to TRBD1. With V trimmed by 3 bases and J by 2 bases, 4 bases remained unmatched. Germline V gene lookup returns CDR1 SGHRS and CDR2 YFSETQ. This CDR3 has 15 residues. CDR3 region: CASSYDRVNTGELFF. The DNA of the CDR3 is TGCGCCAGCAGCTATGACAGGGTAAACACCGGGGAGCTGTTTTTT.

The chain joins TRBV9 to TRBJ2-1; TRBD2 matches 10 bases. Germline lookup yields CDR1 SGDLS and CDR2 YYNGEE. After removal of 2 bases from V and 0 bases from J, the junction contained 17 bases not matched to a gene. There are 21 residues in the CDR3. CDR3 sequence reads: CASSVGGGGLASVSSYNEQFF. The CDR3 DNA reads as TGTGCCAGCAGCGTCGGGGGAGGGGGACTAGCGTCGGTTAGCTCCTACAATGAGCAGTTCTTC.

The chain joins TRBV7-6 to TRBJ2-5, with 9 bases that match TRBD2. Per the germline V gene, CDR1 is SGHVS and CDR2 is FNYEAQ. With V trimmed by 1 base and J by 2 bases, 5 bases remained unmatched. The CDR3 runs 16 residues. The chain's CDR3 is CASSLGGAGGQETQYF. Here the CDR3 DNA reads TGTGCCAGCAGCTTAGGAGGAGCGGGGGGACAAGAGACCCAGTACTTC.

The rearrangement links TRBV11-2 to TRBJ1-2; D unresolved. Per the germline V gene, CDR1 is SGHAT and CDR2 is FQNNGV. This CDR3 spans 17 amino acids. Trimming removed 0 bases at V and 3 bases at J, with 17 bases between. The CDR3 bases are TGTGCCAGCAGCTTAGACAGTGTGGGCGCTTGGGACTATGGCTACACCTTC. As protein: CASSLDSVGAWDYGYTF.

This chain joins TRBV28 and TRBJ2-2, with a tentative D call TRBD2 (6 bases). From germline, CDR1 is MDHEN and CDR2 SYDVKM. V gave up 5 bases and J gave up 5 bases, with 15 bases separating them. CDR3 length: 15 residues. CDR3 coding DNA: TGTGCCAGCAGTCTACAGGTGGGGGGTACCGGGGAGCTGTTTTTT. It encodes CASSLQVGGTGELFF.

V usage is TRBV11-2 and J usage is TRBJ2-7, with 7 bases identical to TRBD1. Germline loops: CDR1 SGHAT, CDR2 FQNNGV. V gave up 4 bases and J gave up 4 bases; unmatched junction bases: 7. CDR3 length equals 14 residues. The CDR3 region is CASSSMTGQYEQYF. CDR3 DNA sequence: TGTGCCAGCAGCTCTATGACAGGGCAATACGAGCAGTACTTC.

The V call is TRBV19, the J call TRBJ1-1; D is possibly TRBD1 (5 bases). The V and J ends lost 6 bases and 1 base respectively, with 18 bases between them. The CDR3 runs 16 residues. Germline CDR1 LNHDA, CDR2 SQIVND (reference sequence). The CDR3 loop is CASRKSLGAENTEAFF. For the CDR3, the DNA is TGTGCCAGTAGGAAATCCCTTGGGGCGGAGAACACTGAAGCTTTCTTT.

CDR3 sequence (DNA): TGTGCCAGCAGCCCTGGTTGGCAGGCCTTCACAGATACGCAGTATTTT. It is translated as CASSPGWQAFTDTQYF. V is TRBV7-6 and J is TRBJ2-3, with unresolved D. CDR1 is SGHVS, CDR2 FNYEAQ, per germline. The CDR3 has 16 amino acids. The ends were cut back, 5 bases at V and 2 bases at J, with 17 bases in the middle. Supplemented by reference TRBV7-6 and TRBJ2-3, the full variable domain reads GAGVSQSPRYKVTKRGQDVALRCDPISGHVSLYWYRQALGQGPEFLTYFNYEAQQDKSGLPNDRFSAERPEGSISTLTIQRTEQRDSAMYRCASSPGWQAFTDTQYFGPGTRLTVL.

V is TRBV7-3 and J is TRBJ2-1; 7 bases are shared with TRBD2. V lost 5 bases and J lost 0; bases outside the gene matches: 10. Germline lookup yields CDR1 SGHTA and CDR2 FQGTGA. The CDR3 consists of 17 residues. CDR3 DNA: TGTGCCAGCAGCCCCGGGCTAGCGGATCCCTCCTACAATGAGCAGTTCTTC. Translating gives CASSPGLADPSYNEQFF. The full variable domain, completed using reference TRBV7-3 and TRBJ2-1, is GAGVSQTPSNKVTEKGKYVELRCDPISGHTALYWYRQSLGQGPEFLIYFQGTGAADDSGLPNDRFFAVRPEGSVSTLKIQRTERGDSAVYLCASSPGLADPSYNEQFFGPGTRLTVL.

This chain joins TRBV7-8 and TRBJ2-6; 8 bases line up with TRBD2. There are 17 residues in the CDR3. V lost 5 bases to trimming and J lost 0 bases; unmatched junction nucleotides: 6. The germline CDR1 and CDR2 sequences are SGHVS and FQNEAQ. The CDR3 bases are TGTGCCAGCAGCCAGACTAGCGTGGGCTCTGGGGCCAACGTCCTGACTTTC. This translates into CASSQTSVGSGANVLTF.

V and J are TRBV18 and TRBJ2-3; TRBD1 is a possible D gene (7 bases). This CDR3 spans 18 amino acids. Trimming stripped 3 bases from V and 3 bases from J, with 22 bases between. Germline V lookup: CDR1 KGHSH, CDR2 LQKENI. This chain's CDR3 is CASSPPDRPFGRTDTQYF. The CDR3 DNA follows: TGTGCCAGCTCACCCCCGGACAGGCCCTTTGGGAGGACAGATACGCAGTATTTT.

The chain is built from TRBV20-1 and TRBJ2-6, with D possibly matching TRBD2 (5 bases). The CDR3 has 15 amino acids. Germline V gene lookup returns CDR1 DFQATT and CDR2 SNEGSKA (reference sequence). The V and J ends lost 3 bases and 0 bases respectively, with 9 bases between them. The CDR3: CSASNGGSGANVLTF. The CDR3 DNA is TGCAGTGCTAGTAACGGAGGCTCTGGGGCCAACGTCCTGACTTTC.

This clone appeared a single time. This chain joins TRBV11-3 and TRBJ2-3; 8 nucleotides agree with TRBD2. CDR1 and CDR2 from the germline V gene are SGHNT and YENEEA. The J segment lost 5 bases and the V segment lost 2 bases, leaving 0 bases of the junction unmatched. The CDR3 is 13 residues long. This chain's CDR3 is CASSLLAGDTQYF. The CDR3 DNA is TGTGCCAGCAGCTTACTAGCGGGAGATACGCAGTATTTT. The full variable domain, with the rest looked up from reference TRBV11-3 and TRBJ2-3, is EAGVVQSPRYKIIEKKQPVAFWCNPISGHNTLYWYLQNLGQGPELLIRYENEEAVDDSQLPKDRFSAERLKGVDSTLKIQPAELGDSAVYLCASSLLAGDTQYFGPGTRLTVL.

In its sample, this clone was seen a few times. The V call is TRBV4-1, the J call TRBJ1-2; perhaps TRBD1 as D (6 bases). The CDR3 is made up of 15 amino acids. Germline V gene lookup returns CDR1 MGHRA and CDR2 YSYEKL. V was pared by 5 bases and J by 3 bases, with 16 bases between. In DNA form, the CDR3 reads TGCGCCAGCAGCTTAAGGGCGGACAGCGACTATGGCTACACCTTC. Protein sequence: CASSLRADSDYGYTF.